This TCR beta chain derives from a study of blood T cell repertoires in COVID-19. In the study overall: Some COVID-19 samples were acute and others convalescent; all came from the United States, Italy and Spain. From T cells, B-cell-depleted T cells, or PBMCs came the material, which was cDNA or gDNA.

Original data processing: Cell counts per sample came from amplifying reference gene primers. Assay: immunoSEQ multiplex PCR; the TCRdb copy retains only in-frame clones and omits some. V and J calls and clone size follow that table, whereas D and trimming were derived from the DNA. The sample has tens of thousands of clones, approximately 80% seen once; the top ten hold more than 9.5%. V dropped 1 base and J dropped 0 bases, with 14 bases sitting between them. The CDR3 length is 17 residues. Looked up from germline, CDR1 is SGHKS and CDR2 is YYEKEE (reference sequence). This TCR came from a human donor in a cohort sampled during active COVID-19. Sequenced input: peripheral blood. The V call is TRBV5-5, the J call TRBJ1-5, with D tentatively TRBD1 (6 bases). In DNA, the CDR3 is TGTGCCAGCAGCTTGTCACAGGGCTTAATTAGCAATCAGCCCCAGCATTTT. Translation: CASSLSQGLISNQPQHF.